Below, 30 T cell receptor beta chains from the same sample are listed, as sequenced in a study of Ad26.COV2.S vaccination and SARS-CoV-2 variants (dated by TCRdb to the early 2020s). What the treatment or condition label conveys for this sample: some 20 received Ad26.COV2.S at low or high dose, single or two shots; roughly 5 received placebo; per-sample allocation not given. For vaccine and placebo recipients, the sequenced repertoires came from samples collected on day 63 after the first injection. Receptors were amplified or captured by the immunoSEQ multiplex PCR assay. The table comes from immuneACCESS by way of TCRdb, which keeps in-frame sequences with V and J called. Part of the clones is missing from these tables; in studies checked, under half for an unresolved V gene and the rest for unknown reasons. For this sample the table gives hundreds of thousands of clones, of which approximately 90% were detected only once. Jointly, the top ten make up over 9% of the sample.

This sample comprised peripheral blood, obtained in a trial of Ad26.COV2.S vaccine versus placebo. The origin of the receptors is a person between 18 and 59 years old who received the Ad26.COV2.S COVID-19 vaccine or a placebo.

The chain has TRBV9 and TRBJ2-3, with D perhaps TRBD1 or TRBD2 (5 bases each). This CDR3 spans 14 amino acids. Trimming removed 1 base at V and 1 base at J, with 7 bases between. The germline V gene encodes CDR1 SGDLS and CDR2 YYNGEE. The CDR3 spells CASSVWDRTDTQYF. The CDR3, as DNA: TGTGCCAGCAGCGTATGGGACCGCACAGATACGCAGTATTTT.

This chain uses TRBV11-2 with TRBJ2-1; D might be TRBD1 (6 bases). V shed 5 bases and J shed 8 bases, with 10 bases lying between them. The CDR3 totals 12 residues. The V gene's germline CDR1 is SGHAT and CDR2 FQNNGV. CDR3 coding DNA: TGTGCCAGCAGCCACAGGGTCCATGAGCAGTTCTTC. Translation: CASSHRVHEQFF.

V usage is TRBV27 and J usage is TRBJ2-7; 11 nucleotides agree with TRBD2. Germline CDR1 MNHEY, CDR2 SMNVEV (reference sequence). The V segment lost 5 bases and the J segment 4 bases; nucleotides outside the gene matches: 10. CDR3 length equals 16 residues. The CDR3 coding sequence is TGTGCCAGCAGTCCACCGGGACTAGCGGCGCCTTACGAGCAGTACTTC. It codes for CASSPPGLAAPYEQYF.

The chain employs TRBV27 and TRBJ1-2, with D possibly being TRBD1 (5 bases). Germline loops: CDR1 MNHEY, CDR2 SMNVEV (reference sequence). The CDR3 totals 15 residues. V lost 3 bases to trimming and J lost 0 bases, with 11 bases between them. The CDR3 bases are TGTGCCAGCAGTTTGCGGGGACGGACTAACTATGGCTACACCTTC. Protein sequence: CASSLRGRTNYGYTF.

This clone has a single count. This chain joins TRBV3-1 (or the pseudogene TRBV3-2) and TRBJ2-5, with a possible D match to TRBD2 (5 bases). CDR1 LGHDT and CDR2 YNNKEL come from the germline V gene (reference sequence). The germline V and J ends were trimmed by 4 bases and 1 base, with 13 bases remaining between them. This CDR3 contains 15 residues. CDR3 amino acids: CASSRQTRRQETQYF. The DNA for the CDR3 is TGTGCCAGCAGCCGACAAACTAGACGCCAAGAGACCCAGTACTTC.

This clone was observed a single time. The chain combines TRBV4-1 with TRBJ2-1, with 11 nucleotides matching TRBD2. Germline V lookup: CDR1 MGHRA, CDR2 YSYEKL. This CDR3 has 15 residues. V shed 4 bases and J 4 bases; nucleotides not matched to a gene: 3. CDR3 region: CASSRTSGSYNEQFF. CDR3 nucleotides: TGCGCCAGCAGCCGAACTAGCGGGAGTTACAATGAGCAGTTCTTC.

The genes are TRBV5-1 and TRBJ1-4; 12 nucleotides agree with TRBD1. The germline gives CDR1 SGHRS, CDR2 YFSETQ. With 5 bases clipped from V and 6 bases from J, the junction kept 11 bases outside the gene matches. This CDR3 has 17 amino acids. The CDR3 bases are TGCGCCAGCAGAGGAGGGACAGGGGGCCTAGAGGATGAAAAACTGTTTTTT. Translating it yields CASRGGTGGLEDEKLFF.

This chain joins TRBV6-6 and TRBJ2-7, with no clear D. This CDR3 contains 14 residues. Trimming removed 0 bases at V and 1 base at J, with 7 bases between. In germline, CDR1 is MNHNY, CDR2 SVGAGI (reference sequence). The CDR3 DNA reads as TGTGCCAGCAGTTACTCTGAGCGATCCTACGAGCAGTACTTC. Protein product: CASSYSERSYEQYF.

J is TRBJ2-3 and V is TRBV5-4; TRBD1 might be the D (5 bases). The V end lost 1 base, the J end lost 0 bases, and 9 bases lay between the germline ends. The CDR3 extends over 15 amino acids. Germline V CDR1 and CDR2: SGHNT, YYREEE (reference sequence). CDR3 nucleotide sequence: TGTGCCAGCAGCTTGCGGGCAGGGAGCACAGATACGCAGTATTTT. This gives the protein CASSLRAGSTDTQYF. Based on the CDR3 plus reference TRBV5-4 and TRBJ2-3, the full variable domain is ETGVTQSPTHLIKTRGQQVTLRCSSQSGHNTVSWYQQALGQGPQFIFQYYREEENGRGNFPPRFSGLQFPNYSSELNVNALELDDSALYLCASSLRAGSTDTQYFGPGTRLTVL.

This clone showed up just once. The rearrangement uses TRBV6-5 and TRBJ2-7, with D perhaps matching TRBD1 (5 bases). The ends were cut back, 0 bases at V and 5 bases at J, with 11 bases in the middle. Germline CDR1 is MNHEY and CDR2 is SVGAGI. The CDR3 loop spans 14 amino acids. The CDR3 is CASSYSAGYDEQYF. The CDR3 nucleotides read TGTGCCAGCAGTTACTCGGCAGGGTACGACGAGCAGTACTTC.

The chain is built from TRBV25-1 and TRBJ2-4; tentatively, D is TRBD1 or TRBD2 (5 bases each). The V and J ends lost 3 bases and 4 bases respectively, with 10 bases between them. This CDR3 region has 14 residues. Looked up from germline, CDR1 is MGHDK and CDR2 is SYGVNS. In DNA form, the CDR3 reads TGTGCCAGCAGTGACTGGGACCGGAAAAACATTCAGTACTTC. Translating it yields CASSDWDRKNIQYF.

The CDR3 spells CASSRTGAAGELFF. The CDR3 DNA sequence: TGTGCCAGCAGCCGGACCGGGGCGGCCGGGGAGCTGTTTTTT. The chain carries TRBV11-3 and TRBJ2-2, with D possibly being TRBD1 or TRBD2 (5 bases each). Trimming took off 5 bases at V and 6 bases at J, with 13 bases between the two ends. The CDR3 covers 14 residues. The germline CDR1 and CDR2 sequences are SGHNT and YENEEA.

The genes are TRBV7-3 and TRBJ2-1, with 8 bases lining up with TRBD1. Germline-derived CDR1 and CDR2 are SGHTA and FQGTGA. The CDR3 sequence is 14 residues long. The J segment lost 8 bases and the V segment lost 2 bases, leaving 5 bases of the junction unmatched. The CDR3 coding sequence is TGTGCCAGCAGCTTAGGGACAGGAAGCGATGAGCAGTTCTTC. This codes for CASSLGTGSDEQFF.

V gene TRBV28 combines with J gene TRBJ1-3; D may be TRBD1 (5 bases). The ends were cut back, 5 bases at V and 1 base at J, with 12 bases in the middle. The CDR3 has 15 amino acids. The germline V gene encodes CDR1 MDHEN and CDR2 SYDVKM. The CDR3 protein is CASSLSGSSGNTIYF. The CDR3 DNA reads TGTGCCAGCAGTCTTTCAGGGTCTTCTGGAAACACCATATATTTT.

In its sample, this clone was seen once. This chain connects TRBV7-8 to TRBJ1-1; the D is unclear. This CDR3 has 15 amino acids. Per germline, CDR1 SGHVS and CDR2 FQNEAQ. With 1 base removed from V and 4 bases from J, the gap between germline ends came to 13 bases. CDR3 amino acids: CASSLGRWEGTEAFF. Written as DNA, the CDR3 is TGTGCCAGCAGCTTAGGCAGGTGGGAAGGCACTGAAGCTTTCTTT.

This chain links TRBV27 with TRBJ2-1; TRBD2 matches at 7 bases. Unmatched junction bases numbered 15, after V lost 3 bases and J lost 4 bases. Germline V gene data show CDR1 as MNHEY and CDR2 as SMNVEV (reference sequence). The CDR3 is made up of 18 amino acids. CDR3 loop: CASSFSSGGLPLYNEQFF. The CDR3 nucleotides read TGTGCCAGCAGTTTTTCATCGGGGGGTCTACCTCTTTACAATGAGCAGTTCTTC.

V gene TRBV4-3 combines with J gene TRBJ1-5, with TRBD1 identical over 10 bases. Germline V gene lookup returns CDR1 LGHNA and CDR2 YSLEER. J gave up 4 bases and V 4 bases, and 7 bases lay outside the gene matches. This CDR3 region has 16 residues. This CDR3 is CASSLIWTGGNQPQHF. DNA for the CDR3: TGCGCCAGCAGCCTAATTTGGACAGGGGGGAATCAGCCCCAGCATTTT.

The chain links TRBV6-6 to TRBJ1-6, with D unresolved. The CDR3 has 14 residues. The V end lost 4 bases, the J end lost 5 bases, and 9 bases lay between the germline ends. Germline CDR1 reads MNHNY; CDR2 reads SVGAGI (reference sequence). In DNA form, the CDR3 reads TGTGCCAGCAGTTCTGGAAGCGATAATTCACCCCTCCACTTT. As protein: CASSSGSDNSPLHF.

CDR3 in DNA: TGTGCCAGCAGTGAAGTCGGAGGGGATGAGCAGTACTTC. Translation: CASSEVGGDEQYF. The rearrangement joins TRBV6-1 to TRBJ2-7, with D perhaps TRBD2 (6 bases). V lost 1 base, J lost 7 bases, and 11 bases lay in between. Per germline, CDR1 MNHNS and CDR2 SASEGT. This CDR3 is 13 amino acids long.

The chain combines TRBV5-1 with TRBJ2-7; either TRBD1 or TRBD2 may fit D (5 bases each). V was pared by 3 bases and J by 2 bases, with 21 bases between. CDR3 size: 17 residues. CDR1 and CDR2 (germline): SGHRS, YFSETQ. CDR3 sequence: CASSSPLSKGTTYEQYF. The CDR3 DNA follows: TGCGCCAGCAGCTCGCCACTTTCCAAGGGGACCACCTACGAGCAGTACTTC. The variable domain in full, completed from reference TRBV5-1 and TRBJ2-7, reads KAGVTQTPRYLIKTRGQQVTLSCSPISGHRSVSWYQQTPGQGLQFLFEYFSETQRNKGNFPGRFSGRQFSNSRSEMNVSTLELGDSALYLCASSSPLSKGTTYEQYFGPGTRLTVT.

J is TRBJ2-3 and V is TRBV5-4; 8 bases match TRBD2. The J segment lost 4 bases and the V segment lost 6 bases, leaving 4 bases of the junction unmatched. Germline values: CDR1 SGHNT, CDR2 YYREEE (reference sequence). CDR3 length equals 13 residues. CDR3 sequence: CASNRGGADTQYF. DNA of the CDR3: TGTGCCAGCAACCGGGGGGGGGCAGATACGCAGTATTTT.

The gene calls are TRBV7-9 and TRBJ2-1, with D possibly TRBD2 on 5 matching bases. Trimming left V 10 bases short and J 1 base short, with 17 bases between. The CDR3 is made up of 15 amino acids. Germline lookup yields CDR1 SEHNR and CDR2 FQNEAQ (reference sequence). The CDR3 DNA reads TGTGCCACCCTTTCTGCGGGCCTATCCTACAATGAGCAGTTCTTC. Its protein is CATLSAGLSYNEQFF.

V usage is TRBV6-5 and J usage is TRBJ2-2; a possible D gene is TRBD1 (7 bases). This CDR3 is 15 amino acids long. The V end was cut by 6 bases, the J end by 2 bases, with 13 bases between. Germline CDR1 and CDR2: MNHEY and SVGAGI. CDR3 sequence reads: CASSGGQINTGELFF. The CDR3 DNA sequence: TGTGCCAGCAGCGGGGGACAGATAAACACCGGGGAGCTGTTTTTT.

This clone has only a few counts. The chain carries TRBV9 and TRBJ2-7, with TRBD1 matching 7 bases. Germline V gene sequence: CDR1 SGDLS, CDR2 YYNGEE. The CDR3 length is 14 residues. J lost 2 bases, V lost 0 bases, and 2 bases had no gene match. The DNA for the CDR3 is TGTGCCAGCAGCGTAGATACAGGGGCCTACGAGCAGTACTTC. This translates into CASSVDTGAYEQYF.

V and J are TRBV6-2 or TRBV6-3 and TRBJ1-1, with TRBD1 as a possible D gene (5 bases). CDR1 is MNHEY and CDR2 is SVGEGT in the germline V gene. Trimming stripped 2 bases from V and 4 bases from J, with 20 bases between. This CDR3 has 17 residues. The CDR3 DNA reads as TGTGCCAGCAGTTACCACATGGGTGGGGCGGATGGCACTGAAGCTTTCTTT. This translates into CASSYHMGGADGTEAFF.

The chain combines TRBV27 with TRBJ2-7; 9 positions agree with TRBD1. Trimming took 3 bases from V and 4 from J; bases not matched to a gene: 4. This CDR3 comprises 14 residues. Per germline, CDR1 MNHEY and CDR2 SMNVEV (reference sequence). In DNA, the CDR3 is TGTGCCAGCAGTTTGGACAGGGGCGCTTACGAGCAGTACTTC. Encoded protein: CASSLDRGAYEQYF.

This clone was detected once. CDR3 bases: TGCAGCGTTGAAAGCTCAAGACTCGGCGAGCAGTACTTC. This codes for CSVESSRLGEQYF. The gene calls are TRBV29-1 and TRBJ2-7; D gene ambiguous. The V gene's germline CDR1 is SQVTM and CDR2 ANQGSEA. V lost 2 bases and J lost 6, with 14 bases in between. The CDR3 has 13 residues.

The chain is built from TRBV12-3 or TRBV12-4 and TRBJ2-1; 7 bases agree with TRBD2. V trimming: 6 bases; J trimming: 6 bases; junction bases outside the gene matches: 5. This CDR3 contains 13 residues. CDR3 nucleotide sequence: TGTGCCAGCAGCCGGAGGGAGGGCAATGAGCAGTTCTTC. Its translation is CASSRREGNEQFF.

V is TRBV2 and J is TRBJ2-3; D not resolved. Germline V gives CDR1 SNHLY, CDR2 FYNNEI. Deletions cut 10 bases from V and 6 bases from J, with 11 bases between. CDR3 size: 11 residues. The CDR3 loop is CATAVGDTQYF. The CDR3 DNA reads as TGTGCCACCGCGGTGGGGGATACGCAGTATTTT.

This clone was observed once. This chain joins TRBV30 and TRBJ1-5, with 7 bases matching TRBD1. The J segment lost 6 bases and the V segment lost 1 base, leaving 9 bases of the junction unmatched. The germline V gene encodes CDR1 GTSNPN and CDR2 SVGIG (reference sequence). The CDR3 is made up of 15 amino acids. In DNA form, the CDR3 reads TGTGCCTGGAGTGACCGAGGCAGGGGGACTCAGCCCCAGCATTTT. It yields the protein CAWSDRGRGTQPQHF.